One sample yielded the 32 T cell receptor beta chains listed below, sequenced in a study of T cell clonotyping in hematopoietic cell transplantation. The table came from immunoSEQ multiplex PCR; TCRdb's copy has only in-frame clones and leaves some out. In the table there are around 13,000 clones, about 79% of which are singletons. The source was PBMCs, collected 100 days after allogeneic stem cell transplant. Receptors originate from a female patient between 40 and 55 years old who had an allogeneic stem cell transplant from a related donor, so T cells may come from the graft donor. Some clones in this sample may be carry-over from other donors' samples.

This chain joins TRBV11-2 and TRBJ2-5, with 10 bases identical to TRBD1. The junction had 2 bases not matched to a gene; V was cut back by 4 bases and J by 0 bases. The CDR3 length is 15 residues. Germline V CDR1 and CDR2: SGHAT, FQNNGV. CDR3 in amino acids: CASSWDRGHQETQYF. The CDR3 DNA reads as TGTGCCAGCAGCTGGGACAGGGGACACCAAGAGACCCAGTACTTC. The variable domain in full, completed from reference TRBV11-2 and TRBJ2-5, reads EAGVAQSPRYKIIEKRQSVAFWCNPISGHATLYWYQQILGQGPKLLIQFQNNGVVDDSQLPKDRFSAERLKGVDSTLKIQPAKLEDSAVYLCASSWDRGHQETQYFGPGTRLLVL.

The chain uses TRBV19 and TRBJ2-5; 7 nucleotides line up with TRBD1. The germline gives CDR1 LNHDA, CDR2 SQIVND (reference sequence). There are 15 residues in the CDR3. The J segment lost 3 bases and the V segment lost 3 bases, leaving 7 bases of the junction unmatched. The CDR3, as DNA: TGTGCCAGTAGTATTATGGGGACAGCGAAAGAGACCCAGTACTTC. This codes for CASSIMGTAKETQYF.

V is TRBV4-3 and J is TRBJ2-3; D perhaps matches TRBD2 (6 bases). The CDR3 has 13 amino acids. The V end lost 1 base, the J end lost 9 bases, and 11 bases lay between the germline ends. CDR1 and CDR2 from the germline V gene are LGHNA and YSLEER. The CDR3 sequence is CASSQASGETQYF. DNA of the CDR3: TGCGCCAGCAGCCAAGCCTCGGGGGAGACGCAGTATTTT.

The genes are TRBV29-1 and TRBJ1-5; 12 positions agree with TRBD1. The V gene's germline CDR1 is SQVTM and CDR2 ANQGSEA. This CDR3 contains 14 residues. V shed 6 bases, J shed 2 bases, and the junction held 2 bases outside the gene matches. The CDR3 DNA follows: TGCAGCGTCGGGACAGGGGGCGGCAATCAGCCCCAGCATTTT. This gives the protein CSVGTGGGNQPQHF.

The V gene is TRBV9, the J gene TRBJ2-7; D unresolved. The CDR3 covers 14 residues. V gave up 7 bases and J gave up 0 bases, with 14 bases separating them. Germline CDR1 and CDR2: SGDLS and YYNGEE. As DNA, the CDR3 is TGTGCCAGCTCATTTTCGGGTAGCTCCTACGAGCAGTACTTC. This gives the protein CASSFSGSSYEQYF.

In its sample, this clone was seen once. One end of the junction does not line up with germline, which may come from a read error. V usage is TRBV5-1 and J usage is TRBJ2-3; TRBD2 agrees at 7 bases. The CDR3 length is 15 residues. Germline V lookup: CDR1 SGHRS, CDR2 YFSETQ. This chain's CDR3 is CASGFESGVTDTQYF. CDR3 DNA sequence: TGCGCCAGCGGCTTTGAGAGCGGGGTTACAGATACGCAGTATTTT. The complete variable domain, with remaining parts taken from reference TRBV5-1 and TRBJ2-3, reads KAGVTQTPRYLIKTRGQQVTLSCSPISGHRSVSWYQQTPGQGLQFLFEYFSETQRNKGNFPGRFSGRQFSNSRSEMNVSTLELGDSALYLCASGFESGVTDTQYFGPGTRLTVL.

The chain has TRBV27 and TRBJ1-1; D might be TRBD1 (6 bases). This CDR3 comprises 16 residues. Germline CDR1 MNHEY, CDR2 SMNVEV (reference sequence). V lost 5 bases to trimming and J lost 4 bases, with 20 bases between them. The CDR3 DNA is TGTGCCAGCAGTCCTCGCCACTCAGGGGCACCCACTGAAGCTTTCTTT. Its protein is CASSPRHSGAPTEAFF.

This sequence joins TRBV2 and TRBJ1-1; D uncertain. The length of the CDR3 is 13 residues. Germline V CDR1 and CDR2: SNHLY, FYNNEI. The ends were cut back, 4 bases at V and 0 bases at J, with 6 bases in the middle. Here the CDR3 reads CASSVKVNTEAFF. CDR3 DNA: TGTGCCAGCAGTGTTAAAGTGAACACTGAAGCTTTCTTT. Based on the CDR3 plus reference TRBV2 and TRBJ1-1, the full variable domain is EPEVTQTPSHQVTQMGQEVILRCVPISNHLYFYWYRQILGQKVEFLVSFYNNEISEKSEIFDDQFSVERPDGSNFTLKIRSTKLEDSAMYFCASSVKVNTEAFFGQGTRLTVV.

The chain recombines TRBV2 with TRBJ1-1; D gene uncertain. The germline gives CDR1 SNHLY, CDR2 FYNNEI. The V end was cut by 2 bases, the J end by 1 base, with 5 bases between. This CDR3 is built from 13 residues. CDR3 nucleotides: TGTGCCAGCAGTGAATTGCCGAACACTGAAGCTTTCTTT. It codes for CASSELPNTEAFF.

The CDR3 bases are TGTGCCAGCACCGAGGAGGACTACGAGCAGTACTTC. It codes for CASTEEDYEQYF. The chain links TRBV2 to TRBJ2-7; TRBD2 is a possible D gene (5 bases). The CDR3 covers 12 residues. Germline assignment: CDR1 SNHLY and CDR2 FYNNEI. The V end lost 7 bases, the J end lost 3 bases, and 10 bases lay between the germline ends. Complete variable domain (other parts from reference TRBV2 and TRBJ2-7): EPEVTQTPSHQVTQMGQEVILRCVPISNHLYFYWYRQILGQKVEFLVSFYNNEISEKSEIFDDQFSVERPDGSNFTLKIRSTKLEDSAMYFCASTEEDYEQYFGPGTRLTVT.

This chain connects TRBV27 to TRBJ2-2; D gene unclear. The V gene lost 6 bases and the J gene lost 6 bases, with 11 bases spanning the gap. Germline assignment: CDR1 MNHEY and CDR2 SMNVEV (reference sequence). This CDR3 region has 13 residues. The CDR3 is CASRNLGPGELFF. Here the CDR3 DNA reads TGTGCCAGCAGAAACTTAGGGCCCGGGGAGCTGTTTTTT.

The CDR3 loop is CASSLGREYEQYF. CDR3 bases: TGTGCCAGCAGTTTAGGGAGGGAATACGAGCAGTACTTC. The chain carries TRBV27 and TRBJ2-7; TRBD2 matches at 7 bases. The CDR3 is made up of 13 amino acids. Germline-derived CDR1 and CDR2 are MNHEY and SMNVEV (reference sequence). V lost 2 bases, J lost 4 bases, and 2 bases stayed unmatched.

The chain joins TRBV4-2 to TRBJ2-7, with TRBD1 matching 8 bases. The V gene end was trimmed by 0 bases and the J gene end by 5 bases; junction bases not matched to a gene: 12. This CDR3 contains 17 residues. From germline, CDR1 is LGHNA and CDR2 YNFKEQ. The CDR3: CASSQDLETGDPNEQYF. The DNA of the CDR3 is TGTGCCAGCAGCCAAGATCTGGAGACAGGGGACCCCAACGAGCAGTACTTC.

The V gene is TRBV27, the J gene TRBJ2-7, with D possibly matching TRBD2 (5 bases). The CDR3 is 16 amino acids. CDR1 and CDR2 from the germline V gene are MNHEY and SMNVEV (reference sequence). The V end lost 2 bases, the J end lost 0 bases, and 14 bases lay between the germline ends. The CDR3 nucleotides are TGTGCCAGCAGTTTAGTCGGGGAAAGGAGCTCCTACGAGCAGTACTTC. It is translated as CASSLVGERSSYEQYF.

The rearrangement joins TRBV30 to TRBJ2-1; unclear D gene. Trimming left V 1 base short and J 6 bases short, with 10 bases between. This CDR3 is built from 13 residues. Germline-derived CDR1 and CDR2 are GTSNPN and SVGIG (reference sequence). The CDR3 loop is CAWSEGFLNEQFF. In DNA, the CDR3 is TGTGCCTGGAGTGAAGGTTTCCTCAATGAGCAGTTCTTC.

The genes are TRBV4-1 and TRBJ2-3; 10 positions agree with TRBD2. The CDR3 loop spans 17 amino acids. Germline CDR1 and CDR2: MGHRA and YSYEKL. V lost 0 bases and J lost 3; bases outside the gene matches: 6. Here the CDR3 reads CASSQDPGTSATDTQYF. The CDR3 coding sequence is TGCGCCAGCAGCCAAGATCCAGGGACTAGCGCTACAGATACGCAGTATTTT.

V gene TRBV14 combines with J gene TRBJ2-7, with D hard to call. Germline CDR1 is SGHDN and CDR2 is FVKESK. V lost 0 bases to trimming and J lost 2 bases, with 11 bases between them. This CDR3 has 15 amino acids. The CDR3 here is CASSQDEAIPYEQYF. DNA of the CDR3: TGTGCCAGCAGCCAAGATGAGGCGATTCCCTACGAGCAGTACTTC.

This clone was counted a few times. This chain joins TRBV2 and TRBJ1-5; the D is unclear. CDR1 SNHLY and CDR2 FYNNEI come from the germline V gene. Trimming left V 7 bases short and J 4 bases short, with 8 bases between. The CDR3 has 12 residues. The CDR3 reads CASNSPNQPQHF. In DNA, the CDR3 is TGTGCCAGCAATAGTCCGAATCAGCCCCAGCATTTT.

The gene calls are TRBV9 and TRBJ2-7; D is possibly TRBD1 (6 bases). Trimming cost V 2 bases and J 0 bases, with 9 bases left between them. CDR1 and CDR2 (germline): SGDLS, YYNGEE. The CDR3 runs to 14 residues. The CDR3 DNA reads as TGTGCCAGCAGCGTGAAAGGGGGCTCCTACGAGCAGTACTTC. Amino acid sequence: CASSVKGGSYEQYF.

This rearrangement joins TRBV7-9 to TRBJ2-3; D is possibly TRBD1 (6 bases). V gave up 3 bases and J gave up 0 bases, with 10 bases separating them. The CDR3 covers 15 residues. Germline CDR1 SEHNR, CDR2 FQNEAQ (reference sequence). This CDR3 is CASSFGQTSTDTQYF. CDR3 nucleotide sequence: TGTGCCAGCAGCTTTGGACAGACCAGCACAGATACGCAGTATTTT.

V gene TRBV29-1 combines with J gene TRBJ2-2, with D possibly being TRBD2 (5 bases). CDR1 SQVTM and CDR2 ANQGSEA come from the germline V gene. CDR3 size: 15 residues. Trimming stripped 7 bases from V and 3 bases from J, with 18 bases between. The CDR3 protein is CSASTRIGDTGELFF. In DNA form, the CDR3 reads TGCAGCGCCTCGACCCGTATCGGGGACACCGGGGAGCTGTTTTTT.

This chain joins TRBV21-1 and TRBJ2-5. TRBV21-1 constitutes a pseudogene. There are 15 residues in the CDR3. The CDR3 region is CASRGLPGPQETQYF. DNA for the CDR3: TGTGCCAGCCGAGGATTACCGGGACCACAAGAGACCCAGTACTTC.

This chain connects TRBV11-2 to TRBJ2-1; 10 bases are shared with TRBD2. The V and J ends lost 0 bases and 8 bases, in that order; junction bases with no gene match: 4. This CDR3 contains 15 residues. Germline V gives CDR1 SGHAT, CDR2 FQNNGV. The CDR3 reads CASSLEPSGSYEQFF. The CDR3 DNA follows: TGTGCCAGCAGCTTAGAACCTAGCGGGAGCTATGAGCAGTTCTTC.

This clone occurred once. The chain carries TRBV2 and TRBJ1-5, with TRBD1 identical over 7 bases. V lost 7 bases and J lost 0; bases outside the gene matches: 6. This CDR3 comprises 15 residues. From germline, CDR1 is SNHLY and CDR2 FYNNEI. In nucleotides, the CDR3 is TGTGCCAGCACCCGGGACAGCTATAGCAATCAGCCCCAGCATTTT. This sequence encodes CASTRDSYSNQPQHF.

This sequence joins TRBV7-2 and TRBJ2-5; D may be TRBD1 (6 bases). The CDR3 runs to 14 residues. V was clipped by 5 bases and J by 5 bases, with 15 bases between them. The germline gives CDR1 SGHTA, CDR2 FQGNSA. In nucleotides, the CDR3 is TGTGCCAGCAGCCTCACCCCAAGGGGGGAGACCCAGTACTTC. This gives the protein CASSLTPRGETQYF.

The chain recombines TRBV30 with TRBJ1-5; TRBD1 might be the D (5 bases). Trimming shortened V by 0 bases and J by 10 bases, and 19 bases separated the two germline ends. Germline-derived CDR1 and CDR2 are GTSNPN and SVGIG (reference sequence). This CDR3 contains 15 residues. CDR3 in DNA: TGTGCCTGGAGTGTACGCAGGGCCGGGATAAATCCCCAGCATTTT. Translation gives CAWSVRRAGINPQHF.

The chain combines TRBV29-1 with TRBJ2-2; D might be TRBD2 (5 bases). The germline V gene has CDR1 SQVTM and CDR2 ANQGSEA. The V end lost 4 bases, the J end lost 4 bases, and 13 bases lay between the germline ends. CDR3 length: 14 residues. This CDR3 is CSVGGNAGTGELFF. CDR3 DNA sequence: TGCAGCGTTGGAGGTAATGCGGGCACCGGGGAGCTGTTTTTT.

The chain employs TRBV4-2 and TRBJ1-1, with a weak D call TRBD1 (5 bases). V was cut by 2 bases and J by 3 bases, with 13 bases left in between. The CDR3 is made up of 15 amino acids. Germline CDR1 is LGHNA and CDR2 is YNFKEQ. CDR3 nucleotide sequence: TGTGCCAGCAGCCAACCAGGGTCGGGCGACACTGAAGCTTTCTTT. Translated, it gives CASSQPGSGDTEAFF.

The chain employs TRBV7-9 and TRBJ1-1, with 7 bases aligning to TRBD1. The CDR3 has 13 amino acids. The germline V gene has CDR1 SEHNR and CDR2 FQNEAQ (reference sequence). V trimming: 5 bases; J trimming: 4 bases; junction bases outside the gene matches: 4. CDR3 sequence: CASSPQGGTEAFF. The CDR3 nucleotides are TGTGCCAGCAGCCCCCAGGGGGGCACTGAAGCTTTCTTT.

The chain combines TRBV7-2 with TRBJ2-7; D is unresolved. Trimming cost V 4 bases and J 0 bases, with 4 bases left between them. Germline CDR1 and CDR2: SGHTA and FQGNSA. CDR3 size: 12 residues. This CDR3 reads CASSSSSYEQYF. The CDR3 nucleotides are TGTGCCAGCAGCTCATCCTCCTACGAGCAGTACTTC.

The chain employs TRBV30 and TRBJ1-6; 7 nucleotides agree with TRBD1. CDR3 size: 14 residues. Per the germline V gene, CDR1 is GTSNPN and CDR2 is SVGIG (reference sequence). Unmatched junction bases numbered 5, after V lost 3 bases and J lost 6 bases. CDR3 sequence: CAWSAGTVNSPLHF. The DNA for the CDR3 is TGTGCCTGGAGCGCCGGGACAGTTAATTCACCCCTCCACTTT.

This chain uses TRBV2 with TRBJ2-7, with 10 bases lining up with TRBD1. Germline assignment: CDR1 SNHLY and CDR2 FYNNEI. V lost 4 bases, J lost 4 bases, and 7 bases stayed unmatched. This CDR3 is 15 amino acids long. CDR3 sequence: CASSARTGGPYEQYF. CDR3 DNA: TGTGCCAGCAGTGCCAGGACAGGGGGACCATACGAGCAGTACTTC.